Below, 26 T cell receptor beta chains from the same sample are listed, as sequenced in a study of T-cell reconstitution after alpha-beta-depleted transplantation in children. Unique molecular identifiers were built into the TCRbeta library. TCRdb re-called the PCR reads through MiXCR, storing one row per CDR3 protein. Of more than 90,000 distinct CDR3 sequences in the sample, 10% are singletons; the top ten hold 30% to 35%. The material was PBMCs, obtained before TCRalphabeta/CD19-depleted stem cell transplant. Every receptor here comes from a boy aged 2 to 9 with acute lymphoblastic leukemia, due to receive a stem cell transplant.

V is TRBV11-1 and J is TRBJ2-3; 8 positions agree with TRBD2. With 1 base clipped from V and 2 bases from J, the junction kept 5 bases outside the gene matches. The germline V gene has CDR1 SGHAT and CDR2 FQDESV (reference sequence). The CDR3 has 16 residues. CDR3 in amino acids: CASSLGAGAITDTQYF. Written as DNA, the CDR3 is TGTGCCAGCAGCTTAGGAGCGGGAGCTATCACAGATACGCAGTATTTT. Complete variable domain (other parts from reference TRBV11-1 and TRBJ2-3): EAEVAQSPRYKITEKSQAVAFWCDPISGHATLYWYRQILGQGPELLVQFQDESVVDDSQLPKDRFSAERLKGVDSTLKIQPAELGDSAMYLCASSLGAGAITDTQYFGPGTRLTVL.

The J gene is TRBJ1-5, the V gene TRBV30; D is unresolved. The V end was cut by 3 bases, the J end by 3 bases, with 9 bases between. The CDR3 loop spans 13 amino acids. CDR1 and CDR2 (germline): GTSNPN, SVGIG (reference sequence). CDR3 in amino acids: CAWSGQANQPQHF. DNA of the CDR3: TGTGCCTGGAGCGGGCAGGCCAATCAGCCCCAGCATTTT.

This clonotype appeared a few times. The chain uses TRBV6-5 and TRBJ1-4; TRBD1 is a possible D gene (5 bases). V dropped 7 bases and J dropped 7 bases, with 16 bases sitting between them. Germline V gene lookup returns CDR1 MNHEY and CDR2 SVGAGI. CDR3 length: 14 residues. This CDR3 is CASTNGGFGEKLFF. CDR3 coding DNA: TGTGCCAGCACCAACGGGGGTTTCGGTGAAAAACTGTTTTTT.

This clonotype was detected only a few times. The chain is built from TRBV5-4 and TRBJ2-5; D perhaps matches TRBD2 (6 bases). With 4 bases removed from V and 2 bases from J, the gap between germline ends came to 12 bases. The germline gives CDR1 SGHNT, CDR2 YYREEE (reference sequence). The CDR3 has 14 residues. CDR3 nucleotides: TGTGCCAGCAGCCCAGCGGGTCGTCAAGAGACCCAGTACTTC. It encodes CASSPAGRQETQYF. Full variable domain (outside the CDR3, taken from reference TRBV5-4 and TRBJ2-5): ETGVTQSPTHLIKTRGQQVTLRCSSQSGHNTVSWYQQALGQGPQFIFQYYREEENGRGNFPPRFSGLQFPNYSSELNVNALELDDSALYLCASSPAGRQETQYFGPGTRLLVL.

The sample holds a few counts of this clonotype. The chain couples TRBV29-1 to TRBJ2-1; 11 nucleotides line up with TRBD1. V shed 6 bases and J 7 bases; nucleotides not matched to a gene: 8. The germline V gene encodes CDR1 SQVTM and CDR2 ANQGSEA. The CDR3 is 14 amino acids. The CDR3 loop reads CSVVGQGVVNEQFF. The CDR3 DNA is TGCAGCGTCGTGGGACAGGGGGTGGTGAATGAGCAGTTCTTC.

Turning to this clonotype: The germline gene is not matched at one end of the junction; a read error may be the cause. This chain uses TRBV2 with TRBJ2-5; tentatively, D is TRBD2 (6 bases). CDR1 and CDR2 from the germline V gene are SNHLY and FYNNEI. The CDR3 loop spans 12 amino acids. CDR3 sequence (DNA): TGTGCCAGGTCGCGGGATCAAGAGACCCAGAACTTC. This translates into CARSRDQETQNF.

This chain's CDR3 is CASSQSSAVAKNIQYF. The CDR3 nucleotides are TGTGCCAGCAGCCAATCCTCGGCAGTAGCCAAAAACATTCAGTACTTC. This rearrangement joins TRBV16 to TRBJ2-4; unclear D gene. CDR3 length: 16 residues. Germline CDR1 KGHSY, CDR2 FQNENV. The V gene lost 0 bases and the J gene lost 0 bases, with 9 bases spanning the gap.

This clonotype was counted a few times. This chain connects TRBV18 to TRBJ1-2; 9 bases agree with TRBD1. Germline trimming cut 4 bases from V and 4 bases from J; bases unmatched to any gene: 7. Germline V CDR1 and CDR2: KGHSH, LQKENI. The CDR3 covers 15 residues. As DNA, the CDR3 is TGTGCCAGCTCACAATCGGACAGGGGAAGCTATGGCTACACCTTC. Translated, it gives CASSQSDRGSYGYTF.

The chain recombines TRBV28 with TRBJ2-7; no firm D call. V lost 8 bases and J 6 bases, leaving 11 bases between the germline ends. The CDR3 contains 11 residues. Germline V gene sequence: CDR1 MDHEN, CDR2 SYDVKM. CDR3 sequence: CASATSREQYF. The CDR3 DNA reads as TGTGCCAGCGCTACCTCGCGCGAGCAGTACTTC.

In this sample, this clonotype turned up a few times. The chain employs TRBV28 and TRBJ1-3; no reliable D call. In germline, CDR1 is MDHEN, CDR2 SYDVKM. V was cut by 5 bases and J by 2 bases, with 16 bases left in between. The CDR3 spans 16 residues. CDR3: CASSPRLFGAGNTIYF. Written as DNA, the CDR3 is TGTGCCAGCAGTCCCCGCCTTTTTGGGGCTGGAAACACCATATATTTT.

Only a few counts were recorded for this clonotype. The gene calls are TRBV20-1 and TRBJ2-7; 13 nucleotides line up with TRBD2. Per germline, CDR1 DFQATT and CDR2 SNEGSKA (reference sequence). After removal of 5 bases from V and 5 bases from J, the junction contained 6 bases not matched to a gene. The CDR3 spans 14 residues. CDR3 region: CSAPRTSGSHEQYF. The CDR3, as DNA: TGCAGTGCTCCGAGGACTAGCGGGAGCCACGAGCAGTACTTC.

This clonotype was observed a few times. This chain uses TRBV5-1 with TRBJ2-2; D is ambiguous. The CDR3 is made up of 16 amino acids. Germline V gene sequence: CDR1 SGHRS, CDR2 YFSETQ. The germline V and J ends were trimmed by 0 bases and 0 bases, with 9 bases remaining between them. The CDR3 here is CASSLDGSTNTGELFF. CDR3 coding DNA: TGCGCCAGCAGCTTGGACGGATCCACGAACACCGGGGAGCTGTTTTTT. The full variable domain, rest sourced from reference TRBV5-1 and TRBJ2-2, is KAGVTQTPRYLIKTRGQQVTLSCSPISGHRSVSWYQQTPGQGLQFLFEYFSETQRNKGNFPGRFSGRQFSNSRSEMNVSTLELGDSALYLCASSLDGSTNTGELFFGEGSRLTVL.

V gene TRBV18 combines with J gene TRBJ2-1; a possible D gene is TRBD2 (5 bases). The CDR3 extends over 15 amino acids. Per germline, CDR1 KGHSH and CDR2 LQKENI. V lost 2 bases to trimming and J lost 3 bases, with 11 bases between them. Here the CDR3 reads CASSPVSSGYNEQFF. Here the CDR3 DNA reads TGTGCCAGCTCACCAGTGTCAAGCGGCTACAATGAGCAGTTCTTC.

This clonotype has a count of ten or more. This sequence joins TRBV18 and TRBJ1-4; D is unclear. The CDR3 covers 11 residues. Germline V lookup: CDR1 KGHSH, CDR2 LQKENI. V lost 5 bases to trimming and J lost 3 bases, with 1 base between them. CDR3 DNA: TGTGCCAGCTCATCTAATGAAAAACTGTTTTTT. It is translated as CASSSNEKLFF.

This clonotype was seen a handful of times. The V and J genes are TRBV6-5 and TRBJ2-7; 8 nucleotides line up with TRBD1. The germline V gene encodes CDR1 MNHEY and CDR2 SVGAGI. The CDR3 runs 17 residues. Trimming took 4 bases from V and 2 from J; bases not matched to a gene: 13. CDR3 in DNA: TGTGCCAGCAGTTCCTGGACAGGGTTCGACGGGACCTACGAGCAGTACTTC. Its protein product is CASSSWTGFDGTYEQYF.

For this clonotype: This may be a read error, as it is one base from a much larger clone. The chain's CDR3 is CASSSGQSYEQYF. CDR3 nucleotide sequence: TGTGCCAGCAGCTCAGGACAGTCCTACGAGCAGTACTTC. This rearrangement joins TRBV11-2 to TRBJ2-7; weak D call: TRBD1 (6 bases). Germline CDR1 SGHAT, CDR2 FQNNGV. The length of the CDR3 is 13 residues. Trimming pared 4 bases from V and 1 base from J, leaving 8 bases between.

V is TRBV20-1 and J is TRBJ2-2, with a weak D call TRBD1 (6 bases). Germline CDR1 is DFQATT and CDR2 is SNEGSKA (reference sequence). The CDR3 runs to 14 residues. V was pared by 3 bases and J by 4 bases, with 12 bases between. CDR3 in DNA: TGCAGTGCTAGGGGCCTCAGGGGCACCGGGGAGCTGTTTTTT. Protein sequence: CSARGLRGTGELFF.

The V gene is TRBV6-1, the J gene TRBJ1-1, with 7 positions matching TRBD1. Germline V gives CDR1 MNHNS, CDR2 SASEGT. V shed 6 bases, J shed 1 base, and the junction held 14 bases outside the gene matches. The CDR3 loop spans 17 amino acids. The DNA for the CDR3 is TGTGCCAGCAGCAAGATGAGGGGGCATTACGAGAACACTGAAGCTTTCTTT. Residues: CASSKMRGHYENTEAFF.

The chain carries TRBV2 and TRBJ2-2; TRBD1 aligns across 8 bases. This CDR3 is 17 amino acids long. Germline V gene data show CDR1 as SNHLY and CDR2 as FYNNEI. V trimming: 6 bases; J trimming: 2 bases; junction bases outside the gene matches: 11. Here the CDR3 DNA reads TGTGCCAGCAGAGGCGGACAGGGCAGACTTAACACCGGGGAGCTGTTTTTT. Protein: CASRGGQGRLNTGELFF.

This clonotype was seen a handful of times. The chain combines TRBV3-1 with TRBJ2-7; 10 bases match TRBD2. This CDR3 is 16 amino acids long. Losses at the gene ends were 1 base for V and 4 bases for J; bases not matched to a gene: 7. Germline V gene lookup returns CDR1 LGHDT and CDR2 YNNKEL (reference sequence). The CDR3 nucleotides read TGTGCCAGCAGCCAAGGACCACGGACTAGCGGTTACGAGCAGTACTTC. This encodes CASSQGPRTSGYEQYF.

This clonotype came up many times. The chain recombines TRBV6-5 with TRBJ2-6; no clear D. There are 14 residues in the CDR3. Trimming pared 6 bases from V and 0 bases from J, leaving 6 bases between. CDR1 MNHEY and CDR2 SVGAGI come from the germline V gene. Here the CDR3 DNA reads TGTGCCAGCAGGCCGGCCTCTGGGGCCAACGTCCTGACTTTC. This translates into CASRPASGANVLTF.

This clonotype was recorded many times. The chain recombines TRBV20-1 with TRBJ2-1; tentative D call: TRBD2 (5 bases). CDR3 length: 15 amino acids. Between the trimmed V and J ends, which lost 0 bases and 0 bases, there was a span of 9 bases. Germline V gene data show CDR1 as DFQATT and CDR2 as SNEGSKA (reference sequence). The CDR3 is CSARDSGSSYNEQFF. CDR3 in DNA: TGCAGTGCTAGAGATAGTGGGAGCTCCTACAATGAGCAGTTCTTC.

At least ten counts were recorded for this clonotype. This sequence joins TRBV12-3 or TRBV12-4 and TRBJ2-1, with TRBD2 matching 8 bases. The J segment lost 6 bases and the V segment lost 1 base, leaving 11 bases of the junction unmatched. The CDR3 loop spans 17 amino acids. DNA for the CDR3: TGTGCCAGCAGTTTAGAGGGCTGGCGGGAGGAGGTCAATGAGCAGTTCTTC. This codes for CASSLEGWREEVNEQFF.

The rearrangement links TRBV12-3 or TRBV12-4 to TRBJ2-1; TRBD2 matches 13 bases. The J segment lost 4 bases and the V segment lost 7 bases, leaving 7 bases of the junction unmatched. The CDR3 is 16 amino acids. DNA for the CDR3: TGTGCCAGCAACGGCGGGACTAGCGGGACATACAATGAGCAGTTCTTC. Translating it yields CASNGGTSGTYNEQFF.

This clonotype was observed many times. The V and J genes are TRBV20-1 and TRBJ2-1, with 8 bases fitting TRBD1. Germline values: CDR1 DFQATT, CDR2 SNEGSKA (reference sequence). The V and J ends lost 8 bases and 2 bases, in that order; junction bases with no gene match: 14. The CDR3 runs 16 residues. CDR3 coding DNA: TGCAGTCCCCTAGACAGGGGCGCATCTGCCTACAATGAGCAGTTCTTC. This encodes CSPLDRGASAYNEQFF.

The chain is built from TRBV5-1 and TRBJ2-7; D tentatively reads TRBD1 or TRBD2 (5 bases each). The CDR3 spans 15 residues. The V and J ends lost 3 bases and 2 bases respectively, with 15 bases between them. The germline V gene encodes CDR1 SGHRS and CDR2 YFSETQ. CDR3 nucleotides: TGCGCCAGCAGCTCAGCGAGAGGGGACGCCTACGAGCAGTACTTC. It specifies CASSSARGDAYEQYF.